The clone carrying this T cell receptor beta chain was counted a few times. The data were taken from a study of molecular identifiers for immune sequencing clone quantification. The wider study: RNA from approximately 20,000 or 98,000 naive CD8 cells was split five ways in replicates, with four sequenced.

Previously described methods and listed TCR primers produced bulk TCR libraries. TCRdb re-derived calls from the PCR reads in MiXCR, one entry per CDR3 protein. The table records approximately 680,000 distinct CDR3 sequences, around 25% of them present only once. Naive CD8 T cells were sorted as CD8+CD4-CCR7+CD45RA+. The germline V gene encodes CDR1 MNHEY and CDR2 SVGEGT. The CDR3 spans 15 residues. V shed 5 bases and J 15 bases; nucleotides not matched to a gene: 17. This receptor was identified in a human donor in good health. Some libraries in this study had Jurkat cell RNA spiked in. The rearrangement uses TRBV6-2 or TRBV6-3 and TRBJ2-1, with TRBD1 matching 9 bases. Sequencing input: naive CD8+ T cells from blood, with Jurkat cell RNA spiked in. The subset denotes: FACS-sorted CD8+CD4-CCR7+CD45RA+ naive T cells. As DNA, the CDR3 is TGTGCCAGCAGTACCGCGGGACAGGGTTATCTGGAGGGGTTCTTC. It translates to CASSTAGQGYLEGFF.